These 5 T cell receptor beta chains share one sample of origin, sequenced in a study of early T cells in non-severe SARS-CoV-2 infection. MiXCR was run by TCRdb on the 5' RACE reads, yielding one entry per CDR3 protein. The table has 75,000 to 80,000 distinct CDR3 sequences, around 16% seen once. Sequences were obtained from whole blood. Receptor source: an adult who was a healthcare worker with PCR-confirmed SARS-CoV-2 infection or an uninfected control (not recorded which).

The genes are TRBV7-9 and TRBJ2-1; 9 bases match TRBD2. The germline gives CDR1 SEHNR, CDR2 FQNEAQ (reference sequence). With 1 base clipped from V and 7 bases from J, the junction kept 8 bases outside the gene matches. This CDR3 is 16 amino acids long. The CDR3 sequence: CASSLGSGRIGNEQFF. The CDR3 DNA follows: TGTGCCAGCAGCTTAGGTAGCGGGAGAATCGGTAATGAGCAGTTCTTC.

In this sample, this clonotype turned up a few times. The J gene is TRBJ2-7, the V gene TRBV20-1; D is perhaps TRBD1 or TRBD2 (5 bases each). The CDR3 has 14 amino acids. The V end lost 3 bases, the J end lost 3 bases, and 15 bases lay between the germline ends. Germline CDR1 DFQATT, CDR2 SNEGSKA (reference sequence). The CDR3 DNA reads TGCAGTGCTAGGGGACCGACCCTTGGCTACGAGCAGTACTTC. Amino acid sequence: CSARGPTLGYEQYF.

At least ten counts were recorded for this clonotype. The gene calls are TRBV7-6 and TRBJ2-7; TRBD2 aligns across 10 bases. CDR1 and CDR2 from the germline V gene are SGHVS and FNYEAQ. The CDR3 covers 14 residues. Trimming cost V 4 bases and J 3 bases; bases outside gene matches: 3. Written as DNA, the CDR3 is TGTGCCAGCAGCTCTAGCGGGAGTTACTACGAGCAGTACTTC. Translated, it gives CASSSSGSYYEQYF.

The chain employs TRBV2 and TRBJ2-1, with D perhaps TRBD2 (6 bases). The V gene lost 6 bases and the J gene lost 10 bases, with 16 bases spanning the gap. The CDR3 covers 13 residues. Germline CDR1 reads SNHLY; CDR2 reads FYNNEI. The CDR3 protein is CASSLGLRREQFF. In DNA, the CDR3 is TGTGCCAGCAGCTTGGGACTCAGGCGGGAGCAGTTCTTC. The variable domain in full, completed from reference TRBV2 and TRBJ2-1, reads EPEVTQTPSHQVTQMGQEVILRCVPISNHLYFYWYRQILGQKVEFLVSFYNNEISEKSEIFDDQFSVERPDGSNFTLKIRSTKLEDSAMYFCASSLGLRREQFFGPGTRLTVL.

This clonotype was counted ten times or more. The J gene is TRBJ2-3, the V gene TRBV20-1; 15 nucleotides align to TRBD2. The CDR3 has 17 amino acids. Germline-derived CDR1 and CDR2 are DFQATT and SNEGSKA (reference sequence). Trimming at V came to 0 bases and at J to 4 bases, leaving 5 bases not matched to a gene. As DNA, the CDR3 is TGCAGTGCTAGAGATAGGAGGACTAGCGGGAGGGCAGATACGCAGTATTTT. Amino acid sequence: CSARDRRTSGRADTQYF.